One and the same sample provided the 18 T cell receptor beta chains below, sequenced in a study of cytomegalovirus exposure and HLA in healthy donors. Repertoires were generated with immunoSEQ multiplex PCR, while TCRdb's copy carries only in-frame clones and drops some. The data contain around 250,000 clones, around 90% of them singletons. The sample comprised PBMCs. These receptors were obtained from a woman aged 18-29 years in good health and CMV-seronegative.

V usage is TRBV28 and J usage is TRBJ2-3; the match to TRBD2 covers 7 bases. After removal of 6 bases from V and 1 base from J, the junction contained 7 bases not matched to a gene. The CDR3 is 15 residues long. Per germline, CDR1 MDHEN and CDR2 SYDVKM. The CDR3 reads CASRRGYLRTDTQYF. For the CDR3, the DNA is TGTGCCAGCAGGCGGGGGTACCTACGCACAGATACGCAGTATTTT.

CDR3 amino acids: CASSEAERGRGSPLHF. For the CDR3, the DNA is TGTGCCAGCAGTGAAGCGGAGAGGGGCAGGGGTTCACCCCTCCACTTT. The chain uses TRBV6-1 and TRBJ1-6; TRBD1 might be the D (6 bases). V shed 0 bases and J shed 9 bases, with 15 bases lying between them. Per germline, CDR1 MNHNS and CDR2 SASEGT. This CDR3 is 16 amino acids long.

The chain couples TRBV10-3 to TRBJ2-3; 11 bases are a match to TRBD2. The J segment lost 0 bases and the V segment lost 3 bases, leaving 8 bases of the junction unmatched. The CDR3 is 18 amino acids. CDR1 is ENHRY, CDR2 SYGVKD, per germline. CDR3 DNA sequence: TGTGCCATCAGTGATATAGTAGCGGGGGGGCTCAGCACAGATACGCAGTATTTT. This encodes CAISDIVAGGLSTDTQYF.

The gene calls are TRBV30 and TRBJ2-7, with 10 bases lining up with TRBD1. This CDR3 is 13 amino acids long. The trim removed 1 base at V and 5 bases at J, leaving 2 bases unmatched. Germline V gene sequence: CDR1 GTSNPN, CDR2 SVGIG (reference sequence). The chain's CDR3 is CAWSEDRGNEQYF. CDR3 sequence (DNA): TGTGCCTGGAGTGAGGACAGGGGGAACGAGCAGTACTTC.

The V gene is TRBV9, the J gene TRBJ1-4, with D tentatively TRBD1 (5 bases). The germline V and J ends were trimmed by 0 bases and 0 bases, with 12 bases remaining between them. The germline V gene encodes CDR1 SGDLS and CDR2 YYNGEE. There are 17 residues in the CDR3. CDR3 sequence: CASSVGWEGATNEKLFF. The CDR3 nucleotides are TGTGCCAGCAGCGTAGGTTGGGAAGGGGCAACTAATGAAAAACTGTTTTTT.

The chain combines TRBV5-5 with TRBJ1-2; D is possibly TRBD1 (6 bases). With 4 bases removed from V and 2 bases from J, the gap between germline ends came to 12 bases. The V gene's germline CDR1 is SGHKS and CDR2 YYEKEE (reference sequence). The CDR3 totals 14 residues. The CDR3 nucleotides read TGTGCCAGCAGCCTCGACGACAGGAACTATGGCTACACCTTC. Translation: CASSLDDRNYGYTF.

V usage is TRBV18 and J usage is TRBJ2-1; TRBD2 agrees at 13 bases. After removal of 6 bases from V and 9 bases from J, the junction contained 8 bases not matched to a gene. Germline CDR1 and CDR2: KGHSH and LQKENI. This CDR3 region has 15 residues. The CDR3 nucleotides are TGTGCCAGCTCCCCAACTAGCGGGGGGGACAGTGAGCAGTTCTTC. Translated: CASSPTSGGDSEQFF.

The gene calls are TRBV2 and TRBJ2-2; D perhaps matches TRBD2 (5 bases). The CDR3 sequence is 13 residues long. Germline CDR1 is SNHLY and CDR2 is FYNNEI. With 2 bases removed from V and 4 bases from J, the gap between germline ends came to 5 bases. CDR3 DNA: TGTGCCAGCAGTGAACTAGCCACCGGGGAGCTGTTTTTT. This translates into CASSELATGELFF.

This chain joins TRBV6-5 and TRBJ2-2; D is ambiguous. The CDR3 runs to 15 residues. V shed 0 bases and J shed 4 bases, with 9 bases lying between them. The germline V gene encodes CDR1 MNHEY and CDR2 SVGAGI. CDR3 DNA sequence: TGTGCCAGCAGTTACTCGGGCCCCGGCACCGGGGAGCTGTTTTTT. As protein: CASSYSGPGTGELFF.

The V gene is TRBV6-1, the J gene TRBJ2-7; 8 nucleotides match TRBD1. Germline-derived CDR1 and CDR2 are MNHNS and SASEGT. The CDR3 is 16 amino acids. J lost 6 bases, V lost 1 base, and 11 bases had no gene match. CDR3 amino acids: CASSEGLGTGRFEQYV. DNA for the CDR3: TGTGCCAGCAGTGAAGGATTAGGGACAGGAAGATTCGAGCAGTACGTC.

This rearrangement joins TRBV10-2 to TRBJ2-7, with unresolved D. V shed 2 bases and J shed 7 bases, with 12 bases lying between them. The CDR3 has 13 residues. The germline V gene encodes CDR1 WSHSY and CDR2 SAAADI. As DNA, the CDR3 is TGCGCCAGCAGTGAGCAGCCCCCCCTGGAGCAGTACGTC. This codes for CASSEQPPLEQYV.

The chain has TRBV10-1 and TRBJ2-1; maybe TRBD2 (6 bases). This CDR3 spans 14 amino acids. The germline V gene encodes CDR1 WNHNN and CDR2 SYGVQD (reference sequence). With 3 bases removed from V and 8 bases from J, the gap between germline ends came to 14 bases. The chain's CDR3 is CASSDAGFGDEQFF. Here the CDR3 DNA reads TGCGCCAGCAGTGATGCGGGATTCGGCGATGAGCAGTTCTTC.

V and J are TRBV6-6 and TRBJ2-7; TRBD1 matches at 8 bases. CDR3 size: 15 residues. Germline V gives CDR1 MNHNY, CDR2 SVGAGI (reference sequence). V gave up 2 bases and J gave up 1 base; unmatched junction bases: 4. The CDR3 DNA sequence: TGTGCCAGCAGTTACGTCCGGACAGGGTCCTACGAGCAGTACTTC. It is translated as CASSYVRTGSYEQYF.

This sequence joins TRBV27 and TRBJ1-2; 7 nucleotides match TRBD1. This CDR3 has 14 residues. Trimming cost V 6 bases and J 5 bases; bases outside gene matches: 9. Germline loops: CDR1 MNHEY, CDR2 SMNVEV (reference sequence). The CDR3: CASRNRQGWYGYTF. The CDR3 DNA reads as TGTGCCAGCAGGAACAGACAGGGTTGGTATGGCTACACCTTC.

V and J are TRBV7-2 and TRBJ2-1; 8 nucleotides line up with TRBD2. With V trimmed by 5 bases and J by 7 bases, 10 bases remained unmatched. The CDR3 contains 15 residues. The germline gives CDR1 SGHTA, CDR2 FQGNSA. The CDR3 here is CASSPLGGAKNEQFF. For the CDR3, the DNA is TGTGCCAGCAGCCCCCTCGGGGGGGCCAAGAATGAGCAGTTCTTC.

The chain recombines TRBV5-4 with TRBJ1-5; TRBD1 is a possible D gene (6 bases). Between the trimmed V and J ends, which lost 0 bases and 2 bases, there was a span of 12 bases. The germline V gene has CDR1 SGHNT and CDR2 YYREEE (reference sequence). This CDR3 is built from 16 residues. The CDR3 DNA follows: TGTGCCAGCAGCTTGGGAGGGGGAGTGGGCAATCAGCCCCAGCATTTT. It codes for CASSLGGGVGNQPQHF.

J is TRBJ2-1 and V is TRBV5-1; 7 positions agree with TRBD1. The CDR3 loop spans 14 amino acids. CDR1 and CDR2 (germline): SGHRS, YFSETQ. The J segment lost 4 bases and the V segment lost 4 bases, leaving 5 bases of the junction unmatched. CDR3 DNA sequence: TGCGCCAGCAGCGCCCCGGGACAGTACAATGAGCAGTTCTTC. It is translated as CASSAPGQYNEQFF.

The CDR3 spells CASSSGISNQPQHF. DNA for the CDR3: TGTGCCAGCAGTTCGGGAATAAGCAATCAGCCCCAGCATTTT. The gene calls are TRBV28 and TRBJ1-5; no firm D call. V was trimmed by 4 bases and J by 1 base, leaving 8 bases between them. Germline CDR1 reads MDHEN; CDR2 reads SYDVKM. This CDR3 comprises 14 residues.